This TCR beta chain was sequenced in a study of blood T cell repertoires in COVID-19. Across the study: Nucleic acid was either cDNA or gDNA, and it came from T cells, B-cell-depleted T cells, or PBMCs.

Methods used by the authors: The assay estimated nucleated cells by amplifying reference gene primers. Clones were read by immunoSEQ multiplex PCR, and TCRdb kept only the in-frame ones, dropping some. V and J calls and clone size come straight from that table; D and trimming were deduced from the DNA. This sample has 45,000 to 65,000 clones, with around 75% found just once. This CDR3 has 15 amino acids. What was sequenced was peripheral blood. This sequence was found in a human donor in a cohort sampled during active COVID-19. The chain couples TRBV21-1 to TRBJ2-4; the D call TRBD2 from the table was never checked on the DNA. TRBV21-1 is a pseudogene locus. The CDR3 spells CASSKGRVRKNIQYF. The CDR3, as DNA: TGTGCCAGCAGCAAAGGGCGGGTACGCAAAAACATTCAGTACTTC.